These T cell receptor beta chains were read from a single sample in a study of blood T cell repertoires in COVID-19. Clones were read by immunoSEQ multiplex PCR, and TCRdb kept only the in-frame ones, dropping some. Here the sample spans around 110,000 clones, about 80% being singletons. Source material: peripheral blood. The receptors here all came from a man aged 60-69 years with active or convalescent COVID-19. Each CDR3 is given with its conserved first and last residue. Rows give clone size only sometimes, using once, few, many, or a class for an expanded clone.

v_gene	abundance	j_gene	CDR3aa
TRBV19	.	TRBJ2-5	CASSMGAEARYF
TRBV20-1	.	TRBJ2-2	CSARDTGELFF
TRBV21-1	many	TRBJ2-5	CASSKVRTTFQETQYF
TRBV30	.	TRBJ1-5	CAWKTGSNQPQHF
TRBV29-1	.	TRBJ2-7	CSAGGAGSSYEQYF
TRBV7-2	.	TRBJ2-7	CASSTSGRPPYEQYF
TRBV5-1	.	TRBJ2-3	CASSLEQGAADTQYF
TRBV3-1/TRBV3-2	.	TRBJ2-5	CASSQDSGLETQYF
TRBV27	.	TRBJ2-3	CASGSGGGSEPDTQYF
TRBV3-1/TRBV3-2	.	TRBJ2-1	CASSYIAGVGLNEQFF
TRBV2	.	TRBJ1-2	CASFEGKGLYTF
TRBV7-2	.	TRBJ2-3	CASSAVGGTQYF
TRBV18	few	TRBJ1-4	CASSIGQGNEKLFF
TRBV4-3	few	TRBJ1-5	CASSQDSRPGQPQHF
TRBV7-8	.	TRBJ2-1	CASSLATLAGPNEQFF
TRBV7-3	.	TRBJ2-3	CASSFSGRPADTQYF
TRBV9	.	TRBJ2-2	CASSDIQASWGLPNTGELFF
TRBV12-3/TRBV12-4	.	TRBJ2-7	CASRLNNADEQYF
TRBV5-4	.	TRBJ2-7	CASSLDNYEQYF
TRBV19	.	TRBJ2-2	CASSIQKGELFF
TRBV6-6	.	TRBJ2-1	CASSPSQYEQFF
TRBV5-1	.	TRBJ1-2	CASSLGPGDGYTF
TRBV5-6	once	TRBJ2-7	CASSGTGREQYF
TRBV2	.	TRBJ2-3	CASSRLAAGSDTQYF
TRBV9	.	TRBJ2-2	CASSVGGVMTGELFF
TRBV6-2/TRBV6-3	.	TRBJ2-2	CASSLTAYTGELFF
TRBV7-8	.	TRBJ1-1	CASSPRRLNTEAFF
TRBV6-2/TRBV6-3	.	TRBJ2-3	CASSVPGLADTDTQYF
TRBV7-9	.	TRBJ2-7	CASSLVGGGEQYF
TRBV7-9	.	TRBJ2-3	CASSFRSGFTDTQYF
TRBV28	few	TRBJ2-7	CAVRQGPYEQYF
TRBV6-2/TRBV6-3	.	TRBJ2-3	CASSRRLAEDTQYF
TRBV4-3	.	TRBJ1-6	CASNQIRTGGNSPLHF
TRBV3-1/TRBV3-2	few	TRBJ2-5	CASSQDTVETQYF
TRBV9	.	TRBJ2-3	CASSSRGGEGTDTQYF
TRBV5-6	.	TRBJ2-1	CASSLAAGWEQFF
TRBV5-1	.	TRBJ2-5	CASSLGGSPETQYF
TRBV24-1	once	TRBJ2-7	CATSDNRGPNSYEQYF
TRBV15	.	TRBJ1-4	CATSRDVGVRNEKLFF
TRBV10-3	.	TRBJ2-3	CAISPTGTGGTDTQYF
TRBV27	once	TRBJ1-5	CASSQQGGRGTQHF
TRBV4-3	.	TRBJ2-2	CASSQGSGRNTGELFF
TRBV4-3	.	TRBJ2-1	CASSQERGSGGGEQFF
TRBV25-1	.	TRBJ2-7	CASSRWLAGAPGEQYF
TRBV20-1	.	TRBJ2-1	CSASSGNHNEQFF
TRBV4-3	.	TRBJ2-7	CASSQVLGWQYEQYF
TRBV5-6	.	TRBJ2-5	CASSRDRRSAQETQYF
TRBV24-1	once	TRBJ2-1	CATSDGTGDNEQFF
TRBV20-1	.	TRBJ1-5	CSASLGTANQPQHF
TRBV2	.	TRBJ1-1	CASRETGGKEAFF
TRBV7-3	.	TRBJ1-1	CASSPRQNTEAFF
TRBV24-1	.	TRBJ1-2	CATSGGQGAYYGYTF
TRBV12-5	many	TRBJ1-5	CASGAGPNQPQHF
TRBV7-3	.	TRBJ2-3	CASSQGASTDTQYF
TRBV6-2/TRBV6-3	.	TRBJ2-7	CASSSRGVNEQYF
TRBV7-3	.	TRBJ2-1	CASSLGLNEQFF
TRBV24-1	.	TRBJ1-2	CATSDSSQGAGGYTF
TRBV5-4	.	TRBJ2-1	CASSSKASYNEQFF
TRBV2	.	TRBJ2-2	CAGADIVNTGELFF